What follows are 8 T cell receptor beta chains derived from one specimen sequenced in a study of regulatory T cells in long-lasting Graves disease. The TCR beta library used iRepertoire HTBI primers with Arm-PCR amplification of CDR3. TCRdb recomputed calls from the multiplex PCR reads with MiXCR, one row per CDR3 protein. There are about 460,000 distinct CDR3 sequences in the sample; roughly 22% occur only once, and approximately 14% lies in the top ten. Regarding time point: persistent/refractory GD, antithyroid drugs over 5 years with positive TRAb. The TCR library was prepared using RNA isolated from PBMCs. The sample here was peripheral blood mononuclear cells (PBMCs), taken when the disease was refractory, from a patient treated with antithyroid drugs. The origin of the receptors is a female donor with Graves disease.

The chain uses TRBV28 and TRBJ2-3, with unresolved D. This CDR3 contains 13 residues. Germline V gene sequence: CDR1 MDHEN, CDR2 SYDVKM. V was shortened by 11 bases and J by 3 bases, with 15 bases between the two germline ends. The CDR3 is CAVSDPRTDTQYF. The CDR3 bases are TGTGCCGTGTCCGATCCTCGGACAGATACGCAGTATTTT. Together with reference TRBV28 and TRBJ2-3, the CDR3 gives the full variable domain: DVKVTQSSRYLVKRTGEKVFLECVQDMDHENMFWYRQDPGLGLRLIYFSYDVKMKEKGDIPEGYSVSREKKERFSLILESASTNQTSMYLCAVSDPRTDTQYFGPGTRLTVL.

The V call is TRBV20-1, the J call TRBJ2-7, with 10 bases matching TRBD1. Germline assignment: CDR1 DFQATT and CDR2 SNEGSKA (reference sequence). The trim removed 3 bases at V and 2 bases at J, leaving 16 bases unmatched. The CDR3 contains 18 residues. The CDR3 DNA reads TGCAGTGCTAGGGGGACAGGGGAGGGGACTTTACCTACCTACGAGCAGTACTTC. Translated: CSARGTGEGTLPTYEQYF.

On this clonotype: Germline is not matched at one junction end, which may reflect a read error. CDR3 residues: CVSSFGENTEAFF. The CDR3 DNA reads TGTGTCAGCAGCTTCGGTGAGAACACTGAAGCTTTCTTT. V usage is TRBV5-4 and J usage is TRBJ1-1, with D uncertain. The germline gives CDR1 SGHNT, CDR2 YYREEE (reference sequence). The CDR3 length is 13 residues. Looking up the rest from reference TRBV5-4 and TRBJ1-1 gives the full variable domain: ETGVTQSPTHLIKTRGQQVTLRCSSQSGHNTVSWYQQALGQGPQFIFQYYREEENGRGNFPPRFSGLQFPNYSSELNVNALELDDSALYLCVSSFGENTEAFFGQGTRLTVV.

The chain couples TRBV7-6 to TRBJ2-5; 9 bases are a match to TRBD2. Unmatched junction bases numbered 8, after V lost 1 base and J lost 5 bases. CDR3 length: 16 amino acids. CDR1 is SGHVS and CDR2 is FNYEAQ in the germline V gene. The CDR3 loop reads CASSLGSGSGRETQYF. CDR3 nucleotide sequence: TGTGCCAGCAGCTTAGGTAGCGGGAGTGGTAGGGAGACCCAGTACTTC.

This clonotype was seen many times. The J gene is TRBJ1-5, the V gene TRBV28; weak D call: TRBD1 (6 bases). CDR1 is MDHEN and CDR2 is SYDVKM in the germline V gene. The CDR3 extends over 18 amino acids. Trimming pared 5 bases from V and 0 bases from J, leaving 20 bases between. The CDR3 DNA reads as TGTGCCAGCAGTCTTCCTTATGAGGGGGTATATAGCAATCAGCCCCAGCATTTT. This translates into CASSLPYEGVYSNQPQHF.

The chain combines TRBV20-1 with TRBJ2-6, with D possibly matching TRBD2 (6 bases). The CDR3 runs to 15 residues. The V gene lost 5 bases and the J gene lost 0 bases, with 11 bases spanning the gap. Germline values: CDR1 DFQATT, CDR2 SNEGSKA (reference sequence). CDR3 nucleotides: TGCAGTGCTCAACTCGGGAGCTCTGGGGCCAACGTCCTGACTTTC. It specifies CSAQLGSSGANVLTF.

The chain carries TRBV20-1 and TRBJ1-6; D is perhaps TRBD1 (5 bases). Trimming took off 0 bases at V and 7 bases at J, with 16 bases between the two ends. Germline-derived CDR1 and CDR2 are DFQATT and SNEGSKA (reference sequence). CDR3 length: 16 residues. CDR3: CSARDPGAERNSPLHF. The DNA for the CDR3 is TGCAGTGCTAGAGATCCTGGGGCAGAACGAAATTCACCCCTCCACTTT.

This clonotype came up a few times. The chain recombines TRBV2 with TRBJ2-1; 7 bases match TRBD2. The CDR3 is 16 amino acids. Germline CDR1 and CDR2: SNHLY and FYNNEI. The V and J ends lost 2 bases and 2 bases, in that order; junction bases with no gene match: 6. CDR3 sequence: CASSETERDAYNEQFF. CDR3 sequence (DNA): TGTGCCAGCAGTGAAACGGAGCGGGATGCCTACAATGAGCAGTTCTTC. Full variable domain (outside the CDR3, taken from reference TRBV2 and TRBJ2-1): EPEVTQTPSHQVTQMGQEVILRCVPISNHLYFYWYRQILGQKVEFLVSFYNNEISEKSEIFDDQFSVERPDGSNFTLKIRSTKLEDSAMYFCASSETERDAYNEQFFGPGTRLTVL.